Below, 4 T cell receptor beta chains from the same sample are listed, as sequenced in a study of CD8 T cells in ankylosing spondylitis. TCRdb recomputed calls from the 5' RACE reads with MiXCR, one row per CDR3 protein. The sample has approximately 350,000 distinct CDR3 sequences, roughly 20% seen once. Sequencing used blood, either unsorted or a sorted T cell fraction (not recorded which). Source of these receptors: a male donor with ankylosing spondylitis or in good health (not recorded which).

This clonotype showed up just a few times. CDR3 nucleotide sequence: TGTGCCAGCAGTTTATGGGGCGGGGGGCCCCACAATGAGCAGTTCTTC. This translates into CASSLWGGGPHNEQFF. The V gene is TRBV27, the J gene TRBJ2-1, with 8 nucleotides matching TRBD2. V lost 1 base, J lost 5 bases, and 7 bases stayed unmatched. Germline V gene sequence: CDR1 MNHEY, CDR2 SMNVEV (reference sequence). This CDR3 is built from 16 residues.

The sample holds a few counts of this clonotype. The chain employs TRBV7-9 and TRBJ2-3, with TRBD1 matching 9 bases. The length of the CDR3 is 15 residues. V was clipped by 5 bases and J by 6 bases; unmatched bases: 9. CDR1 and CDR2 (germline): SEHNR, FQNEAQ (reference sequence). CDR3 protein: CASSVLDRGSDTQYF. The CDR3 nucleotides read TGTGCCAGCAGCGTACTGGACAGGGGATCGGATACGCAGTATTTT. Filled out from reference TRBV7-9 and TRBJ2-3, the complete variable domain reads DTGVSQNPRHKITKRGQNVTFRCDPISEHNRLYWYRQTLGQGPEFLTYFQNEAQLEKSRLLSDRFSAERPKGSFSTLEIQRTEQGDSAMYLCASSVLDRGSDTQYFGPGTRLTVL.

The CDR3 DNA is TGTGCCAGCAGCTGCATGAGATACCACTACGAGCAGTACTTC. Translating it yields CASSCMRYHYEQYF. The chain links TRBV7-3 to TRBJ2-7; D unresolved. In germline, CDR1 is SGHTA, CDR2 FQGTGA. The germline V and J ends were trimmed by 4 bases and 3 bases, with 13 bases remaining between them. The CDR3 is made up of 14 amino acids. Variable domain in full (rest from reference TRBV7-3 and TRBJ2-7): GAGVSQTPSNKVTEKGKYVELRCDPISGHTALYWYRQSLGQGPEFLIYFQGTGAADDSGLPNDRFFAVRPEGSVSTLKIQRTERGDSAVYLCASSCMRYHYEQYFGPGTRLTVT.

The table lists this clonotype with a few counts. The rearrangement uses TRBV29-1 and TRBJ2-7; 8 positions match TRBD1. The CDR3 loop spans 13 amino acids. With 4 bases clipped from V and 2 bases from J, the junction kept 4 bases outside the gene matches. The germline CDR1 and CDR2 sequences are SQVTM and ANQGSEA. The CDR3 coding sequence is TGCAGCGTTGTGATGACAGGGGCCTACGAGCAGTACTTC. Amino acids: CSVVMTGAYEQYF.